A single sample is the source of the 15 T cell receptor beta chains below, sequenced in a study of CD8+CD57+ T cells in acquired aplastic anemia. Genomic DNA, serving as template, underwent TCR beta VDJ and CDR3 profiling. TCRdb itself ran the reads through MiXCR, one entry per CDR3 protein. The sample carries about 140,000 distinct CDR3 sequences, approximately 41% recorded once. Source material: sorted CD4+, CD8+, or CD8+CD57+ T cells (not recorded which) from PBMCs. The receptors stem from a human donor in good health, serving as a control.

This clonotype came up many times. The rearrangement joins TRBV3-1 to TRBJ2-3; perhaps D is TRBD1 or TRBD2 (5 bases each). This CDR3 is built from 15 residues. CDR1 LGHDT and CDR2 YNNKEL come from the germline V gene (reference sequence). Deletions cut 3 bases from V and 8 bases from J, with 18 bases between. CDR3 sequence: CASSHHGTVWGTQYF. CDR3 coding DNA: TGTGCCAGCAGCCACCATGGGACGGTCTGGGGTACGCAGTATTTT.

This clonotype has at least ten counts. This rearrangement joins TRBV6-2 or TRBV6-3 to TRBJ1-1; D remains ambiguous. This CDR3 region has 13 residues. Germline V CDR1 and CDR2: MNHEY, SVGEGT. V was shortened by 6 bases and J by 1 base, with 9 bases between the two germline ends. CDR3 in amino acids: CASRPGRNTEAFF. The CDR3 DNA reads as TGTGCCAGCAGACCCGGTAGGAACACTGAAGCTTTCTTT.

There are many counts of this clonotype. The chain joins TRBV6-2 or TRBV6-3 to TRBJ2-7; D is undetermined. The CDR3 covers 13 residues. V shed 10 bases and J shed 2 bases, with 15 bases lying between them. Germline V lookup: CDR1 MNHEY, CDR2 SVGEGT. The CDR3 protein is CATRLVGTYEQYF. The CDR3, as DNA: TGTGCCACCCGACTGGTTGGGACCTACGAGCAGTACTTC.

This clonotype was counted a few times. A single base separates this from a much larger clone, so it may be a read error. V is TRBV20-1 and J is TRBJ1-2; 8 bases match TRBD1. Germline lookup yields CDR1 DFQATT and CDR2 SNEGSKA (reference sequence). Trimming took 5 bases from V and 3 from J; bases not matched to a gene: 8. The CDR3 spans 14 residues. As DNA, the CDR3 is TGCAGTGCTTTGCACAGGGGGTTGGACTATGGCTACACCTTC. Translating it yields CSALHRGLDYGYTF.

The chain joins TRBV15 to TRBJ1-6, with TRBD1 as a possible D gene (6 bases). Germline values: CDR1 LNHNV, CDR2 YYDKDF (reference sequence). The CDR3 contains 15 residues. Trimming took 0 bases from V and 7 from J, leaving 10 bases between them. The CDR3 region is CATSRDRQANSPLHF. The CDR3 nucleotides read TGTGCCACCAGCAGAGATAGACAGGCCAATTCACCCCTCCACTTT.

There are many counts of this clonotype. V usage is TRBV9 and J usage is TRBJ1-2; 10 nucleotides line up with TRBD1. Germline V gives CDR1 SGDLS, CDR2 YYNGEE. The CDR3 is 15 amino acids. The J segment lost 7 bases and the V segment lost 3 bases, leaving 9 bases of the junction unmatched. The CDR3 loop reads CASSEKTGGGFGYTF. The CDR3 nucleotides read TGTGCCAGCAGCGAAAAGACAGGGGGCGGTTTTGGCTACACCTTC.

This clonotype occurred many times. The chain is built from TRBV9 and TRBJ1-1; D not certain. This CDR3 has 15 residues. Trimming removed 3 bases at V and 3 bases at J, with 15 bases between. Per the germline V gene, CDR1 is SGDLS and CDR2 is YYNGEE. CDR3 sequence: CASSALGLWDTEAFF. The CDR3, as DNA: TGTGCCAGCAGCGCCCTTGGACTTTGGGACACTGAAGCTTTCTTT.

The chain links TRBV20-1 to TRBJ1-5; TRBD1 might be the D (6 bases). This CDR3 has 17 residues. Germline V gene data show CDR1 as DFQATT and CDR2 as SNEGSKA (reference sequence). V was cut by 6 bases and J by 5 bases, with 26 bases left in between. The CDR3 sequence: CSARSLAGAQSDQPQHF. The DNA of the CDR3 is TGCAGTGCCCGATCTCTAGCGGGGGCGCAGAGCGATCAGCCCCAGCATTTT.

The table lists this clonotype with many counts. This chain joins TRBV29-1 and TRBJ1-2; D unclear. The germline V and J ends were trimmed by 7 bases and 8 bases, with 23 bases remaining between them. The CDR3 consists of 14 residues. Germline V lookup: CDR1 SQVTM, CDR2 ANQGSEA. CDR3 in amino acids: CSAERQSRTGGYTF. The CDR3 nucleotides are TGCAGCGCCGAGAGGCAGAGCAGAACGGGGGGCTACACCTTC.

This clonotype was counted many times. The chain uses TRBV20-1 and TRBJ1-1; 7 bases are a match to TRBD1. Germline loops: CDR1 DFQATT, CDR2 SNEGSKA (reference sequence). Trimming at V came to 6 bases and at J to 4 bases, leaving 11 bases not matched to a gene. The CDR3 is 14 residues long. CDR3 DNA sequence: TGCAGTGCCCATCGACAGGGTTTTCGCACTGAAGCTTTCTTT. It encodes CSAHRQGFRTEAFF.

This clonotype was counted at least ten times. CDR3 DNA sequence: TGTGCCAGCAGCTTAGGTGGGGTAGATACGCAGTATTTT. Its protein product is CASSLGGVDTQYF. This chain links TRBV13 with TRBJ2-3, with D uncertain. Trimming took off 0 bases at V and 5 bases at J, with 6 bases between the two ends. Germline V gene lookup returns CDR1 PRHDT and CDR2 FYEKMQ (reference sequence). This CDR3 contains 13 residues.

Remarks on this clonotype: A read error may explain this, as a much larger clone is one base away. This rearrangement joins TRBV25-1 to TRBJ1-2, with a tentative D call TRBD1 (5 bases). From germline, CDR1 is MGHDK and CDR2 SYGVNS. V dropped 6 bases and J dropped 7 bases, with 21 bases sitting between them. CDR3 length equals 15 residues. The CDR3 nucleotides are TGTGCCAGCAGCGTAGGAGCAGGCTGTGGGGCTGGCTACACCTTC. As protein: CASSVGAGCGAGYTF.

Notes on this clonotype: With a much larger clone just one base away, this may be a read error. This chain uses TRBV20-1 with TRBJ2-2; 7 bases fit TRBD2. The CDR3 runs 15 residues. CDR1 is DFQATT, CDR2 SNEGSKA, per germline (reference sequence). This chain's CDR3 is CSAPLAGVNTGGLFF. The CDR3, as DNA: TGCAGTGCCCCTCTGGCGGGAGTGAACACCGGGGGGCTGTTTTTT.

The V and J genes are TRBV18 and TRBJ1-1, with D unresolved. Germline values: CDR1 KGHSH, CDR2 LQKENI. Deletions cut 3 bases from V and 2 bases from J, with 7 bases between. This CDR3 spans 13 amino acids. In DNA form, the CDR3 reads TGTGCCAGCTCACCTGAGTCCAACACTGAAGCTTTCTTT. This translates into CASSPESNTEAFF.

This clonotype was detected many times. The chain couples TRBV13 to TRBJ2-7, with D possibly TRBD2 on 5 matching bases. CDR1 and CDR2 from the germline V gene are PRHDT and FYEKMQ (reference sequence). V was trimmed by 5 bases and J by 3 bases, leaving 11 bases between them. The CDR3 covers 13 residues. In nucleotides, the CDR3 is TGTGCCAGCAGCAGATCCCGGGACTACGAGCAGTACTTC. The encoded protein is CASSRSRDYEQYF. Full variable domain (missing parts from reference TRBV13 and TRBJ2-7): AAGVIQSPRHLIKEKRETATLKCYPIPRHDTVYWYQQGPGQDPQFLISFYEKMQSDKGSIPDRFSAQQFSDYHSELNMSSLELGDSALYFCASSRSRDYEQYFGPGTRLTVT.